Listed below are T cell receptor beta chains from one sample, sequenced in a study of CD8+ T cells in alopecia areata. Clones were sequenced by immunoSEQ multiplex PCR, and TCRdb holds only the in-frame ones, with some missing. The data show over 120,000 clones, under 60% seen once. Specimen: CD4+ T cells sorted from blood, collected at week 0. These receptors originate from a human donor with alopecia areata. The CDR3 runs from the conserved cysteine through the conserved F or W. The D gene is left open where the match is weak. Size values are once, few and many counts, or a class for expanded clones, and some rows have none.

d_gene	abundance	v_gene	j_gene	CDR3aa	CDR3nt
NA	few	TRBV5-1	TRBJ2-1	CASSEMGNEQFF	TGCGCCAGCAGCGAAATGGGGAATGAGCAGTTCTTC
NA	NA	TRBV25-1	TRBJ2-7	CASSGSTYEQYF	TGTGCCAGCAGTGGCAGCACCTACGAGCAGTACTTC
NA	NA	TRBV5-4	TRBJ1-5	CASSLDIGPQHF	TGTGCCAGCAGTTTGGACATTGGACCCCAGCATTTT
NA	NA	TRBV7-9	TRBJ2-2	CASSGKGGGIGELFF	TGTGCCAGCAGCGGAAAAGGAGGGGGAATCGGGGAGCTGTTTTTT
TRBD2	NA	TRBV29-1	TRBJ2-7	CSVGSGGSEQYF	TGCAGCGTTGGGTCGGGGGGTAGCGAGCAGTACTTC
NA	NA	TRBV5-4	TRBJ2-1	CASSLWNEQFF	TGTGCCAGCAGCTTATGGAATGAGCAGTTCTTC
NA	NA	TRBV15	TRBJ1-1	CATSRGGTTEAFF	TGTGCCACCAGCAGAGGGGGGACCACTGAAGCTTTCTTT
NA	NA	TRBV15	TRBJ1-2	CATSLGRWEAVGYTF	TGTGCCACCAGCCTTGGTCGGTGGGAGGCGGTGGGCTACACCTTC
TRBD1	few	TRBV10-3	TRBJ1-2	CAITTGANYGYTF	TGTGCCATCACTACAGGGGCTAACTATGGCTACACCTTC
NA	NA	TRBV10-3	TRBJ1-5	CAIKPGDNQPQHF	TGTGCCATCAAGCCCGGAGACAATCAGCCCCAGCATTTT
NA	NA	TRBV30	TRBJ1-6	CAWSVQGGSPLHF	TGTGCCTGGAGTGTACAGGGTGGGTCACCCCTCCACTTT
NA	NA	TRBV29-1	TRBJ1-5	CSATSGTNNQPQHF	TGCAGCGCCACTTCCGGGACCAACAATCAGCCCCAGCATTTT
NA	NA	TRBV30	TRBJ1-2	CAWSRGTNYGYTF	TGTGCCTGGAGTCGAGGGACAAACTATGGCTACACCTTC
NA	NA	TRBV5-1	TRBJ2-3	CASSGGIVDTQYF	TGCGCCAGCAGCGGCGGTATAGTAGATACGCAGTATTTT
NA	NA	TRBV2	TRBJ2-7	CASTREAQGYEQYF	TGTGCCAGCACCCGGGAAGCGCAGGGATACGAGCAGTACTTC
NA	few	TRBV7-8	TRBJ2-1	CASSLALADSGNEQFF	TGTGCCAGCAGCTTAGCGCTGGCGGACTCGGGCAATGAGCAGTTCTTC
NA	NA	TRBV27	TRBJ2-7	CASSLSGFPYEQYF	TGTGCCAGCAGTTTATCAGGGTTCCCCTACGAGCAGTACTTC
NA	NA	TRBV13	TRBJ2-7	CASSWGGYEQYF	TGTGCCAGCAGCTGGGGAGGCTACGAGCAGTACTTC
NA	few	TRBV5-1	TRBJ1-4	CASSPGTTTNEKLFF	TGCGCCAGCAGCCCCGGGACAACAACTAATGAAAAACTGTTTTTT
TRBD1	NA	TRBV15	TRBJ1-5	CATNRDRGPQPQHF	TGTGCCACTAACCGGGACAGGGGGCCTCAGCCCCAGCATTTT